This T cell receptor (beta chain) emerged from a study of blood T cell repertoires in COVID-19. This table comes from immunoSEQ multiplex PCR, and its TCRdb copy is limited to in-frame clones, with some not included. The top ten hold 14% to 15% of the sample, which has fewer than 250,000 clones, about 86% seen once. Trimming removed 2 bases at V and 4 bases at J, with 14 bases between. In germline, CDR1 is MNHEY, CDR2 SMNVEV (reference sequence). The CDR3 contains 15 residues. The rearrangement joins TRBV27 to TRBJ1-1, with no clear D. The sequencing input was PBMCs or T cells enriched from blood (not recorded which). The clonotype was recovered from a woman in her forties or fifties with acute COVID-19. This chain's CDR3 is CASSLGSVVITEAFF. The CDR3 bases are TGTGCCAGCAGTTTAGGTTCGGTGGTTATCACTGAAGCTTTCTTT.